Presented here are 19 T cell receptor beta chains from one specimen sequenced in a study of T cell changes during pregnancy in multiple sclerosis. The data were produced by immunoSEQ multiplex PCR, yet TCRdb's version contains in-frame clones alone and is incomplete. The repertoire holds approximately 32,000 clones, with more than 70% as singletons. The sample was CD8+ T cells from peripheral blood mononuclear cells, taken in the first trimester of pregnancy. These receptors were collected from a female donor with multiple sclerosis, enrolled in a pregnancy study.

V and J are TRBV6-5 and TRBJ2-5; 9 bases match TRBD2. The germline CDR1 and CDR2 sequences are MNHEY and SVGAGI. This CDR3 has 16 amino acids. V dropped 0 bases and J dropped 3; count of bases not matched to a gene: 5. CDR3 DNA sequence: TGTGCCAGCAGTTACTCTGGGACTAGCCCAAAAGAGACCCAGTACTTC. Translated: CASSYSGTSPKETQYF.

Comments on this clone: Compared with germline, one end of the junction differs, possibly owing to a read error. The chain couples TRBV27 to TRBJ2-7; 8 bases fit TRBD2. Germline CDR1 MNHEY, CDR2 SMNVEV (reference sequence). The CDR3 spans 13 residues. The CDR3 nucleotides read TGTGCCAGCCGTTTCGCGGGAGGCCTCGAGCAGTACTTC. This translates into CASRFAGGLEQYF.

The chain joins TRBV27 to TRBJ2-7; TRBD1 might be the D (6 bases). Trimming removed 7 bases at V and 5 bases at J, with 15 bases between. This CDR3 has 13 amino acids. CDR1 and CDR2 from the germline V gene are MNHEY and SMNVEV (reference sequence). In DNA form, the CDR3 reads TGTGCCAGCACCACGGCCAGGGGCGACGAGCAGTACTTC. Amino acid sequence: CASTTARGDEQYF.

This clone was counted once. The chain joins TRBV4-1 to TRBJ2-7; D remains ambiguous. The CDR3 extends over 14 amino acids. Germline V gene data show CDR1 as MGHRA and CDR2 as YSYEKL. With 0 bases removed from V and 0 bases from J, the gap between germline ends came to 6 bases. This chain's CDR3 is CASSQEANSYEQYF. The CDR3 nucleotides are TGCGCCAGCAGCCAAGAAGCCAACTCCTACGAGCAGTACTTC.

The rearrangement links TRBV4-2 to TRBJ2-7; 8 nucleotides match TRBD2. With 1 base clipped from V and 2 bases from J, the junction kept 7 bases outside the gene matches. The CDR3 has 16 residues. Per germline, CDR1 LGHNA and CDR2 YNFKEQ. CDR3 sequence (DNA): TGTGCCAGCAGCCAAGGGGATAGCGGGACTCCCTACGAGCAGTACTTC. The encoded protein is CASSQGDSGTPYEQYF.

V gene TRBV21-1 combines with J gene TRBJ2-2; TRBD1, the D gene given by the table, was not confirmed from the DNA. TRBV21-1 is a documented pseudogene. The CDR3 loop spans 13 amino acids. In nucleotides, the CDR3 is TGTGCCAGCAGCAAACAGGGCACCGGGGAGCTGTTTTTT. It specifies CASSKQGTGELFF.

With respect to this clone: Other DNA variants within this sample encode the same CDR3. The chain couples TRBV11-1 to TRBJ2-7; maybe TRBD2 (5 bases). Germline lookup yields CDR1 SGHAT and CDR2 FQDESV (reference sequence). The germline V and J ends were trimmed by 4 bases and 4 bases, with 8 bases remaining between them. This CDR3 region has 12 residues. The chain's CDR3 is CASSSGGYEQYF. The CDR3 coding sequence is TGTGCCAGCAGCTCTGGAGGATACGAGCAGTACTTC. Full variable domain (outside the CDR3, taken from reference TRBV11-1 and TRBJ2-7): EAEVAQSPRYKITEKSQAVAFWCDPISGHATLYWYRQILGQGPELLVQFQDESVVDDSQLPKDRFSAERLKGVDSTLKIQPAELGDSAMYLCASSSGGYEQYFGPGTRLTVT.

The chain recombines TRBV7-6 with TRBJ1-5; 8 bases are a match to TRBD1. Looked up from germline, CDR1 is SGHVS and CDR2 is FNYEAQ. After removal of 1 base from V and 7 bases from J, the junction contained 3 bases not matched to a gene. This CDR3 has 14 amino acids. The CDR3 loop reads CASSLDRGSQPQHF. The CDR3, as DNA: TGTGCCAGCAGCTTAGACAGGGGGTCACAGCCCCAGCATTTT.

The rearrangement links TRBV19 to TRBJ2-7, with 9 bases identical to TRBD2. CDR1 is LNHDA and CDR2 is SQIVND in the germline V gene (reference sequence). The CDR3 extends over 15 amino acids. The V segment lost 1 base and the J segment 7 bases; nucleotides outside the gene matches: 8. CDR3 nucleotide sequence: TGTGCCAGTAGTATAGTCGCGGGAGGGCTCCAAGAGCAGTACTTC. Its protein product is CASSIVAGGLQEQYF.

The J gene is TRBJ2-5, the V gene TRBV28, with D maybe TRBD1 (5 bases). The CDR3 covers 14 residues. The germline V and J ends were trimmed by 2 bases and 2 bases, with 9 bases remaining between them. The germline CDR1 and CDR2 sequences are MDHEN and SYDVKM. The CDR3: CASSLVRAQETQYF. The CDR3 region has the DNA TGTGCCAGCAGTTTAGTCAGGGCACAAGAGACCCAGTACTTC.

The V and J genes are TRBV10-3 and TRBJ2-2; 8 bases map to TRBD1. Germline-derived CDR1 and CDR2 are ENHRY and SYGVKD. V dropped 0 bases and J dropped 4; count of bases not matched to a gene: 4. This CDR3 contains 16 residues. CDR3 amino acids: CAISESQGVGTGELFF. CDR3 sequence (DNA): TGTGCCATCAGTGAGTCACAGGGGGTAGGCACCGGGGAGCTGTTTTTT.

CDR3 in DNA: TGCAGCGTTGAAGCTTGGCGAAGCGGGACCTACGAGCAGTACTTC. As protein: CSVEAWRSGTYEQYF. The chain links TRBV29-1 to TRBJ2-7; 7 bases map to TRBD2. Trimming removed 1 base from V and 2 bases from J; junction bases left unmatched: 8. Per the germline V gene, CDR1 is SQVTM and CDR2 is ANQGSEA. CDR3 length equals 15 residues.

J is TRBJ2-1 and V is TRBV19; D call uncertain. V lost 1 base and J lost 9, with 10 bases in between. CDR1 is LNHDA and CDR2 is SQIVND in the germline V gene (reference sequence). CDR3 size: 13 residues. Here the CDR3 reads CASSIGLLGEQFF. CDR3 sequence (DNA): TGTGCCAGTAGTATAGGACTTTTGGGTGAGCAGTTCTTC.

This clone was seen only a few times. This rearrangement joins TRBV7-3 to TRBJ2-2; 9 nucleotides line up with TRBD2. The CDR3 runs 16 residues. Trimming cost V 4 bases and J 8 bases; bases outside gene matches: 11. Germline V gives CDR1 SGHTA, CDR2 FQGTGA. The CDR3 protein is CASSSLGSSGKGELFF. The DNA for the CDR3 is TGTGCCAGCAGCTCCCTAGGGTCTAGCGGGAAGGGGGAGCTGTTTTTT.

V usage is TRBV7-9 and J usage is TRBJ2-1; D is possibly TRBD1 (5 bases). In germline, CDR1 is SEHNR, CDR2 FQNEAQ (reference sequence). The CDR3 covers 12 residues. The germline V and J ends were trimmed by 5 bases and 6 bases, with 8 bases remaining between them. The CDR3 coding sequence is TGTGCCAGCAGCGAAGGGGTCAATGAGCAGTTCTTC. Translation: CASSEGVNEQFF.

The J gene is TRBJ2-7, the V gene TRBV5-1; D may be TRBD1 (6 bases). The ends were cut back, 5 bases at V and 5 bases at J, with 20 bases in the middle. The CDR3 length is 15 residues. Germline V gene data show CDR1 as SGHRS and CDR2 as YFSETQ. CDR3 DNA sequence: TGCGCCAGCAGTTTCCGCACAGGGTTACTTGACGAGCAGTACTTC. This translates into CASSFRTGLLDEQYF.

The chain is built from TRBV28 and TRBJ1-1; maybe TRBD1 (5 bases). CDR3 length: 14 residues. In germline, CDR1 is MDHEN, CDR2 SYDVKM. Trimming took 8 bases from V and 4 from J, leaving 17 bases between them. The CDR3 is CASFPAGGSTEAFF. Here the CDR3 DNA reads TGTGCCAGCTTCCCCGCCGGGGGTTCCACTGAAGCTTTCTTT.

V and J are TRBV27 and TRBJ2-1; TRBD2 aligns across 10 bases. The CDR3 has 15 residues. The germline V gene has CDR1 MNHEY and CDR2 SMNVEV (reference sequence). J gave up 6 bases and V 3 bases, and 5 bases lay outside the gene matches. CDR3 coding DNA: TGTGCCAGCAGTTTTCGGCTAGCGGGAGCCAATGAGCAGTTCTTC. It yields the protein CASSFRLAGANEQFF.

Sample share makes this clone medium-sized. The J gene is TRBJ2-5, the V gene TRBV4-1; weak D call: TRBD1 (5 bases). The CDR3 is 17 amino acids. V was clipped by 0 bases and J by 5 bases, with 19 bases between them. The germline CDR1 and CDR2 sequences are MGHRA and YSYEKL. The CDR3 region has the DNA TGCGCCAGCAGCCAAGAGTCAGGTGGTAGGGGATCGGAGACCCAGTACTTC. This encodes CASSQESGGRGSETQYF.